These T cell receptor beta chains were read from a single sample in a study of T cells in Graves' hyperthyroidism and ophthalmopathy. Each CDR3 protein gets one entry after TCRdb re-called the multiplex PCR reads with MiXCR. The data show hundreds of thousands of distinct CDR3 sequences, roughly a sixth seen once. The sample consisted of blood. Source of these receptors: a woman between 40 and 50 years old with Graves' ophthalmopathy. The CDR3 runs from the conserved cysteine through the conserved F or W. The order of the fields is clone size, J gene, V gene, D gene, CDR3 protein, CDR3 DNA. A D gene is named only where the DNA matches it firmly. Size is stated for part of the rows, as once, few or many counts, or as a class when the clone is expanded.

few	TRBJ1-1	TRBV11-2	.	CASSLRGGLSEAFF	TGTGCCAGCAGCTTACGGGGGGGGCTCTCTGAAGCTTTCTTT
many	TRBJ2-5	TRBV5-1	TRBD1	CASSLAADRAETQYF	TGCGCCAGCAGCTTGGCCGCCGACAGGGCGGAGACCCAGTACTTC
many	TRBJ2-7	TRBV28	.	CASSLPPGQMGEQYF	TGTGCCAGCAGTCTCCCCCCGGGCCAAATGGGGGAGCAGTACTTC
few	TRBJ2-7	TRBV11-2	.	CASSLAWRRGMISYEQYF	TGTGCCAGCAGCTTAGCTTGGAGACGGGGGATGATATCCTACGAGCAGTACTTC
many	TRBJ2-1	TRBV2	.	CASSEASGKQFF	TGTGCCAGCAGTGAAGCCTCGGGAAAGCAGTTCTTC
few	TRBJ1-5	TRBV4-1	.	CASSQGGRGSAWQPQHF	TGCGCCAGCAGCCAAGGGGGTCGGGGGAGTGCTTGGCAGCCCCAGCATTTT
few	TRBJ1-2	TRBV2	TRBD1	CASSQPSGQAYTF	TGTGCCAGCAGTCAACCTTCCGGACAGGCCTACACCTTC
.	TRBJ2-3	TRBV15	.	CATSSEGRVSKDTQYF	TGTGCCACCAGCAGTGAAGGAAGGGTTTCAAAAGATACGCAGTATTTT
many	TRBJ2-1	TRBV10-3	TRBD2	CAISTLAGNNEQFF	TGTGCCATCAGCACACTAGCGGGGAACAATGAGCAGTTCTTC
.	TRBJ2-3	TRBV19	.	CASSNPTPDTQYF	TGTGCCAGTAGTAACCCGACCCCAGATACGCAGTATTTT
few	TRBJ2-1	TRBV20-1	TRBD2	CSARPGDYFYNEQFF	TGCAGTGCTAGACCCGGGGACTACTTCTACAATGAGCAGTTCTTC
many	TRBJ1-1	TRBV6-5	.	CASSYEGMANTEAFF	TGTGCCAGCAGTTACGAGGGGATGGCGAACACTGAAGCTTTCTTT
many	TRBJ2-5	TRBV3-1	TRBD2	CASSQGLAGGLETQYF	TGTGCCAGCAGCCAGGGACTAGCGGGGGGCTTGGAGACCCAGTACTTC
.	TRBJ1-1	TRBV27	TRBD1	CASRDSQGVNTEAFF	TGTGCCAGCAGGGACAGCCAGGGGGTGAACACTGAAGCTTTCTTT
many	TRBJ2-1	TRBV11-3	TRBD2	CASSPVGGNEQFF	TGTGCCAGCAGCCCAGTGGGGGGGAATGAGCAGTTCTTC
few	TRBJ1-3	TRBV5-1	TRBD1	CASSLLGQRGNTIYF	TGCGCCAGCAGCTTGCTGGGACAGCGGGGAAACACCATATATTTT
.	TRBJ1-1	TRBV6-1	.	CASTLLDDRTSEAFF	TGTGCCAGCACCCTTTTGGATGACCGGACCTCTGAAGCTTTCTTT
many	TRBJ2-5	TRBV20-1	.	CSAGRGGGGETQYF	TGCAGTGCCGGACGAGGGGGAGGGGGTGAGACCCAGTACTTC
many	TRBJ2-5	TRBV4-1	.	CASSQDLVFRETQYF	TGCGCCAGCAGCCAAGATCTGGTCTTCCGGGAGACCCAGTACTTC
few	TRBJ1-1	TRBV20-1	.	CSYRLNTEAFF	TGCTCCTATAGGTTGAACACTGAAGCTTTCTTT
many	TRBJ2-3	TRBV2	.	CADAPQNTQYF	TGTGCGGACGCACCACAAAATACGCAGTATTTT
many	TRBJ1-5	TRBV2	.	CASSGGSQPQHF	TGTGCCAGCAGTGGGGGGAGTCAGCCCCAGCATTTT
few	TRBJ2-2	TRBV6-2/TRBV6-3	.	CASSRQGGNTGELFF	TGTGCCAGCAGTCGGCAGGGGGGGAACACCGGGGAGCTGTTTTTT
many	TRBJ2-2	TRBV7-8	.	CASSLYNTGELFF	TGTGCCAGCAGCTTATATAACACCGGGGAGCTGTTTTTT
.	TRBJ2-2	TRBV5-1	.	CASRVLGEYTGELFF	TGCGCCAGCAGAGTTCTAGGGGAATACACCGGGGAGCTGTTTTTT
.	TRBJ2-3	TRBV12-3/TRBV12-4	.	CASKETLSTDTQYF	TGTGCCAGCAAGGAGACTCTTAGCACAGATACGCAGTATTTT
many	TRBJ2-7	TRBV27	.	CASWTVSYEQYF	TGTGCCAGCTGGACAGTCTCCTACGAGCAGTACTTC
many	TRBJ1-1	TRBV7-9	.	CASSFPELDTEAFF	TGTGCCAGCAGCTTCCCGGAACTCGACACTGAAGCTTTCTTT
many	TRBJ1-5	TRBV6-1	.	CASSGGGQGGYQPQHF	TGTGCCAGCAGTGGGGGGGGGCAGGGAGGTTATCAGCCCCAGCATTTT
few	TRBJ2-1	TRBV5-1	.	CASSLEVRVNYNEQFF	TGCGCCAGCAGCTTGGAGGTCAGGGTTAACTACAATGAGCAGTTCTTC
.	TRBJ2-3	TRBV10-1	.	CASGEYRAGVDTDTQCF	TGCGCCAGCGGTGAGTATCGAGCTGGCGTAGACACAGATACGCAGTGTTTT
.	TRBJ2-6	TRBV12-3/TRBV12-4	TRBD1	CASSLRPGQGLSGANVLTF	TGTGCCAGCAGTTTAAGGCCGGGACAGGGGTTATCTGGGGCCAACGTCCTGACTTTC
.	TRBJ2-7	TRBV7-9	.	CASSLAVGLSYEQYF	TGTGCCAGCAGCTTAGCCGTGGGACTTTCCTACGAGCAGTACTTC
many	TRBJ2-7	TRBV2	TRBD2	CATLGLARPYEQYF	TGTGCCACCCTGGGACTAGCGAGACCCTACGAGCAGTACTTC
many	TRBJ2-7	TRBV28	.	CASRDIGYEQYF	TGTGCCAGCAGAGACATCGGCTACGAGCAGTACTTC
many	TRBJ1-6	TRBV14	.	CASSQEGSGGGYNSPLHF	TGTGCCAGCAGCCAAGAGGGCTCAGGTGGTGGATATAATTCACCCCTCCACTTT
many	TRBJ2-1	TRBV6-1	TRBD1	CASSDQMTGGNEQFF	TGTGCCAGCAGTGACCAGATGACAGGGGGCAATGAGCAGTTCTTC
.	TRBJ1-1	TRBV29-1	.	CSAGGGYTEAFF	TGCAGCGCTGGGGGGGGATACACTGAAGCTTTCTTT
many	TRBJ1-5	TRBV20-1	TRBD1	CSANEDREYQPQHF	TGCAGTGCTAACGAGGACAGGGAGTATCAGCCCCAGCATTTT
.	TRBJ1-2	TRBV6-1	.	CASRNRDPIYGYTF	TGTGCCAGCAGAAACAGGGACCCAATCTATGGCTACACCTTC
.	TRBJ2-2	TRBV6-2/TRBV6-3	TRBD2	CASIRGGLAGSTGELFF	TGTGCCAGCATCCGAGGGGGACTAGCGGGTTCCACCGGGGAGCTGTTTTTT
once	TRBJ2-3	TRBV5-6	.	CASSLLFTDTQYF	TGTGCCAGCAGCTTGTTATTCACAGATACGCAGTATTTT
many	TRBJ2-1	TRBV11-3	.	CASSQTRAGEQFF	TGTGCCAGCAGTCAAACTAGAGCGGGTGAGCAGTTCTTC
few	TRBJ1-1	TRBV5-1	TRBD1	CASSWDRVNRNTEAFF	TGCGCCAGCAGCTGGGACAGGGTGAATAGGAACACTGAAGCTTTCTTT
many	TRBJ2-7	TRBV27	.	CASSSTGTYEQYF	TGTGCCAGCAGTTCGACAGGTACCTACGAGCAGTACTTC
many	TRBJ2-1	TRBV3-1	TRBD2	CASSWGSGNYNEQFF	TGTGCCAGCAGTTGGGGGAGCGGGAACTACAATGAGCAGTTCTTC
many	TRBJ1-5	TRBV5-1	.	CASSLSGAGNQPQHF	TGCGCCAGCAGCTTGAGTGGAGCCGGCAATCAGCCCCAGCATTTT
.	TRBJ2-2	TRBV7-3	TRBD2	CASSLSAGGGTGELFF	TGTGCCAGCAGCTTATCAGCGGGAGGAGGGACCGGGGAGCTGTTTTTT
many	TRBJ1-1	TRBV20-1	.	CRTRPEGNTEAFF	TGCAGGACCCGACCCGAGGGGAACACTGAAGCTTTCTTT
.	TRBJ1-5	TRBV18	.	CASSPQTTLGNQPQHF	TGTGCCAGCTCACCGCAGACGACGCTGGGCAATCAGCCCCAGCATTTT
many	TRBJ1-1	TRBV6-5	.	CASSYSMNTEAFF	TGTGCCAGCAGTTACAGCATGAACACTGAAGCTTTCTTT
many	TRBJ1-5	TRBV2	TRBD1	CASSPVGQGINQPQHF	TGTGCCAGCAGCCCCGTAGGACAGGGAATCAATCAGCCCCAGCATTTT
few	TRBJ1-1	TRBV20-1	.	CSARDPRVETEAFF	TGCAGTGCTAGAGATCCCAGGGTTGAAACTGAAGCTTTCTTT
many	TRBJ1-1	TRBV11-2	.	CASSLAGLSGTEAFF	TGTGCCAGCAGCTTAGCGGGACTCTCGGGCACTGAAGCTTTCTTT
few	TRBJ2-1	TRBV19	TRBD1	CASSSSRGQVNEQFF	TGTGCCAGTAGTAGTTCCCGTGGACAGGTCAATGAGCAGTTCTTC
.	TRBJ2-2	TRBV6-1	.	CASSEVGLTGLFF	TGTGCCAGCAGTGAAGTGGGCCTTACGGGACTGTTTTTT
.	TRBJ2-1	TRBV19	.	CASSIDPSSYNEQFF	TGTGCCAGTAGTATTGACCCTAGCTCCTACAATGAGCAGTTCTTC
few	TRBJ1-2	TRBV19	.	CASRDSQDGYTF	TGTGCCAGTAGGGACTCACAGGATGGCTACACCTTC
.	TRBJ2-2	TRBV7-8	.	CASSLDTGSTGELFF	TGTGCCAGCAGCTTAGATACAGGTAGCACCGGGGAGCTGTTTTTT
many	TRBJ2-1	TRBV24-1	TRBD2	CATSDPRTSGITNEQFF	TGTGCCACCAGTGACCCAAGGACTAGCGGGATAACCAATGAGCAGTTCTTC